The 30 T cell receptor beta chains presented below share a single source sample, sequenced in a study of blood T cell repertoires in COVID-19. Using immunoSEQ multiplex PCR, the repertoire was profiled, and TCRdb retains in-frame clones only, with some absent. The sample carries approximately 260,000 clones, approximately 81% recorded once. Material for sequencing was PBMCs or T cells enriched from blood (not recorded which). The receptors originated from a woman aged 50 to 60 who had been exposed to COVID-19.

The chain links TRBV2 to TRBJ2-7; tentative D call: TRBD2 (5 bases). The CDR3 covers 16 residues. Germline V lookup: CDR1 SNHLY, CDR2 FYNNEI. Trimming cost V 5 bases and J 6 bases, with 23 bases left between them. The CDR3 nucleotides are TGTGCCAGCAGTCCTCGCGCAACTAGGCACGAGATCGAGCAGTACTTC. This translates into CASSPRATRHEIEQYF. The whole variable domain, filled in from reference TRBV2 and TRBJ2-7, reads EPEVTQTPSHQVTQMGQEVILRCVPISNHLYFYWYRQILGQKVEFLVSFYNNEISEKSEIFDDQFSVERPDGSNFTLKIRSTKLEDSAMYFCASSPRATRHEIEQYFGPGTRLTVT.

The chain carries TRBV7-9 and TRBJ2-3; D unresolved. The CDR3 is 11 residues long. Trimming pared 5 bases from V and 3 bases from J, leaving 3 bases between. Germline V gene lookup returns CDR1 SEHNR and CDR2 FQNEAQ (reference sequence). The CDR3 is CASSPTDTQYF. CDR3 bases: TGTGCCAGCAGCCCTACAGATACGCAGTATTTT.

This sequence joins TRBV29-1 and TRBJ1-2, with 10 bases matching TRBD1. The CDR3 length is 14 residues. V lost 0 bases to trimming and J lost 4 bases; unmatched junction nucleotides: 2. Germline loops: CDR1 SQVTM, CDR2 ANQGSEA. CDR3 residues: CSVEDRDRGYGYTF. The CDR3 bases are TGCAGCGTTGAAGATAGGGACAGGGGCTATGGCTACACCTTC.

The rearrangement links TRBV7-2 to TRBJ1-5; D perhaps matches TRBD1 (5 bases). The CDR3 runs 16 residues. The V and J ends lost 1 base and 0 bases respectively, with 10 bases between them. Per germline, CDR1 SGHTA and CDR2 FQGNSA. CDR3 DNA sequence: TGTGCCAGCAGCTTAGGACTCGGGGGTAGCAATCAGCCCCAGCATTTT. This translates into CASSLGLGGSNQPQHF. The whole variable domain, filled in from reference TRBV7-2 and TRBJ1-5, reads GAGVSQSPSNKVTEKGKDVELRCDPISGHTALYWYRQSLGQGLEFLIYFQGNSAPDKSGLPSDRFSAERTGGSVSTLTIQRTQQEDSAVYLCASSLGLGGSNQPQHFGDGTRLSIL.

This clone was observed once. The chain employs TRBV6-1 and TRBJ2-3; D possibly corresponds to TRBD2 (5 bases). V was pared by 2 bases and J by 6 bases, with 6 bases between. The CDR3 consists of 12 residues. Germline loops: CDR1 MNHNS, CDR2 SASEGT. Here the CDR3 DNA reads TGTGCCAGCAGTGAATCGGGGGATACGCAGTATTTT. It codes for CASSESGDTQYF.

The chain has TRBV12-3 or TRBV12-4 and TRBJ2-2; D call uncertain. V was trimmed by 5 bases and J by 10 bases, leaving 8 bases between them. The length of the CDR3 is 11 residues. The CDR3 protein is CASSPLKELFF. CDR3 nucleotide sequence: TGTGCCAGCAGTCCCCTAAAGGAGCTGTTTTTT.

By share of the sample, this clone is medium-sized. The chain employs TRBV15 and TRBJ2-1; perhaps TRBD2 as D (5 bases). Trimming removed 0 bases from V and 1 base from J, with 10 bases in between. Germline CDR1 is LNHNV and CDR2 is YYDKDF (reference sequence). This CDR3 region has 16 residues. CDR3 DNA: TGTGCCACCAGCAGAGACGGAGGAGAATCCTACAATGAGCAGTTCTTC. It codes for CATSRDGGESYNEQFF.

V gene TRBV2 combines with J gene TRBJ2-1; 9 bases are shared with TRBD2. CDR1 is SNHLY and CDR2 is FYNNEI in the germline V gene. CDR3 length equals 14 residues. J gave up 8 bases and V 6 bases, and 8 bases lay outside the gene matches. CDR3 in DNA: TGTGCCAGCAGACCCCCCGGCGGGGGGGATGAGCAGTTCTTC. Translating gives CASRPPGGGDEQFF.

In DNA form, the CDR3 reads TGTGCCAGCAGCAAGCTAGTCTTAGGGACAGTTGGTGAAGCTTTCTTT. Translated: CASSKLVLGTVGEAFF. The chain is built from TRBV5-4 and TRBJ1-1, with 7 bases identical to TRBD1. V lost 4 bases and J lost 7; bases outside the gene matches: 16. There are 16 residues in the CDR3. From germline, CDR1 is SGHNT and CDR2 YYREEE (reference sequence).

The genes are TRBV19 and TRBJ1-6; 7 positions match TRBD1. Germline trimming cut 7 bases from V and 7 bases from J; bases unmatched to any gene: 4. The CDR3 sequence is 13 residues long. Germline V gene lookup returns CDR1 LNHDA and CDR2 SQIVND (reference sequence). This CDR3 is CASNLQGNSPLHF. The CDR3 DNA reads as TGTGCCAGTAACCTACAGGGGAATTCACCCCTCCACTTT.

The rearrangement joins TRBV18 to TRBJ1-5; no firm D call. V dropped 6 bases and J dropped 2 bases, with 20 bases sitting between them. The CDR3 has 17 residues. Germline lookup yields CDR1 KGHSH and CDR2 LQKENI. The CDR3 sequence is CASSLGPTLLGNQPQHF. For the CDR3, the DNA is TGTGCCAGCTCTCTCGGTCCTACCCTTTTAGGCAATCAGCCCCAGCATTTT.

This chain joins TRBV6-5 and TRBJ2-7; D gene ambiguous. The CDR3 has 14 amino acids. V was clipped by 8 bases and J by 0 bases, with 14 bases between them. Germline-derived CDR1 and CDR2 are MNHEY and SVGAGI. In DNA, the CDR3 is TGTGCCAGCTCCCCCGAATGGAGCTCCTACGAGCAGTACTTC. Encoded protein: CASSPEWSSYEQYF.

The chain combines TRBV18 with TRBJ2-5, with TRBD2 as a possible D gene (6 bases). V lost 1 base, J lost 4 bases, and 10 bases lay in between. This CDR3 comprises 14 residues. CDR1 is KGHSH and CDR2 is LQKENI in the germline V gene. This CDR3 reads CASSPQGGGETQYF. In nucleotides, the CDR3 is TGTGCCAGCTCACCACAGGGAGGAGGAGAGACCCAGTACTTC.

The CDR3 DNA follows: TGTGCCAGCAGATCCGACGGGGCTTTCTTT. This translates into CASRSDGAFF. This rearrangement joins TRBV6-6 to TRBJ1-1; D unresolved. V lost 6 bases and J lost 11, with 10 bases in between. The CDR3 has 10 residues. In germline, CDR1 is MNHNY, CDR2 SVGAGI (reference sequence).

The chain employs TRBV4-1 and TRBJ1-1; D not resolved. Looked up from germline, CDR1 is MGHRA and CDR2 is YSYEKL. The germline V and J ends were trimmed by 1 base and 6 bases, with 12 bases remaining between them. The CDR3 has 14 residues. Here the CDR3 DNA reads TGCGCCAGCAGCCAAGCTTTAAGAGGCCCTGAAGCTTTCTTT. This gives the protein CASSQALRGPEAFF.

This chain links TRBV4-1 with TRBJ1-4; a possible D gene is TRBD1 (5 bases). Germline CDR1 reads MGHRA; CDR2 reads YSYEKL. The CDR3 contains 14 residues. V lost 1 base and J 8 bases, leaving 11 bases between the germline ends. The CDR3 DNA reads as TGCGCCAGCAGCCAAGGTCAGGGAGGAGAAAAACTGTTTTTT. Translated: CASSQGQGGEKLFF.

V is TRBV27 and J is TRBJ2-5, with D maybe TRBD1 (5 bases). Germline loops: CDR1 MNHEY, CDR2 SMNVEV (reference sequence). CDR3 length: 14 amino acids. Deletions cut 4 bases from V and 2 bases from J, with 11 bases between. CDR3 nucleotides: TGTGCCAGCAGTTGGGGAACAGGTCAAGAGACCCAGTACTTC. Translated: CASSWGTGQETQYF.

V usage is TRBV25-1 and J usage is TRBJ2-1; tentative D call: TRBD2 (5 bases). The CDR3 totals 11 residues. Germline V gene data show CDR1 as MGHDK and CDR2 as SYGVNS. V was shortened by 5 bases and J by 15 bases, with 14 bases between the two germline ends. CDR3 sequence: CASSRDSARFF. CDR3 nucleotide sequence: TGTGCCAGCAGTCGGGATTCAGCCCGGTTCTTC.

The chain employs TRBV28 and TRBJ2-7; possible D gene TRBD2, 5 bases. Trimming pared 2 bases from V and 3 bases from J, leaving 14 bases between. CDR3 length equals 15 residues. Germline V gene sequence: CDR1 MDHEN, CDR2 SYDVKM. CDR3 residues: CASSLADSSFYEQYF. The CDR3 region has the DNA TGTGCCAGCAGTTTAGCGGACTCTTCATTCTACGAGCAGTACTTC.

This chain uses TRBV9 with TRBJ2-1; TRBD2 matches at 11 bases. The ends lost 3 bases at V and 10 bases at J; junction bases unmatched: 18. The length of the CDR3 is 18 residues. Per the germline V gene, CDR1 is SGDLS and CDR2 is YYNGEE. CDR3 in DNA: TGTGCCAGCAGCGGAGATGGGACTAGCGGCCTTCGCGGGCGAGAGCAGTTCTTC. Translating gives CASSGDGTSGLRGREQFF.

CDR3 loop: CASSFSLSVGRLLYEQYF. The DNA of the CDR3 is TGTGCCAGCAGCTTTTCCCTATCGGTCGGCAGGCTGCTCTACGAGCAGTACTTC. The chain recombines TRBV7-8 with TRBJ2-7, with D uncertain. The CDR3 totals 18 residues. V was trimmed by 3 bases and J by 3 bases, leaving 24 bases between them. Germline assignment: CDR1 SGHVS and CDR2 FQNEAQ.

This chain joins TRBV19 and TRBJ1-5, with 8 bases lining up with TRBD1. V lost 6 bases to trimming and J lost 7 bases; unmatched junction nucleotides: 8. Germline V gene lookup returns CDR1 LNHDA and CDR2 SQIVND (reference sequence). This CDR3 is 14 amino acids long. CDR3 bases: TGTGCCAGTAGCAAGACAGGGGAGGACCAGCCCCAGCATTTT. Protein product: CASSKTGEDQPQHF.

The chain recombines TRBV4-3 with TRBJ2-7; 9 nucleotides align to TRBD1. CDR1 is LGHNA and CDR2 is YSLEER in the germline V gene. The V and J ends lost 0 bases and 6 bases, in that order; junction bases with no gene match: 12. The CDR3 has 17 residues. The CDR3 spells CASSQDHSGQGQSEQYF. The CDR3 nucleotides are TGCGCCAGCAGCCAAGATCATTCGGGACAGGGACAAAGCGAGCAGTACTTC.

The chain carries TRBV6-2 or TRBV6-3 and TRBJ1-2; 7 bases agree with TRBD1. V dropped 2 bases and J dropped 3; count of bases not matched to a gene: 6. The germline V gene encodes CDR1 MNHEY and CDR2 SVGEGT. The CDR3 contains 15 residues. CDR3 region: CASSYGDRSHYGYTF. The CDR3 region has the DNA TGTGCCAGCAGTTACGGGGACAGATCCCACTATGGCTACACCTTC.

V gene TRBV6-5 combines with J gene TRBJ1-1, with 10 bases matching TRBD1. The CDR3 has 12 amino acids. The J segment lost 11 bases and the V segment lost 6 bases, leaving 6 bases of the junction unmatched. The germline V gene encodes CDR1 MNHEY and CDR2 SVGAGI. CDR3 loop: CASSRDRGRAFF. The DNA of the CDR3 is TGTGCCAGCAGCCGGGACAGGGGAAGGGCTTTCTTT.

This clone was seen at least ten times. The CDR3 bases are TGTGCCTGGGGCAGCTATGGCTACACCTTC. The encoded protein is CAWGSYGYTF. The chain uses TRBV30 and TRBJ1-2; D is ambiguous. V was shortened by 5 bases and J by 4 bases, with 5 bases between the two germline ends. Germline CDR1 is GTSNPN and CDR2 is SVGIG (reference sequence). The CDR3 loop spans 10 amino acids.

The chain combines TRBV5-6 with TRBJ1-2, with D tentatively TRBD1 (6 bases). Trimming took 2 bases from V and 7 from J, leaving 9 bases between them. The CDR3 contains 12 residues. Germline CDR1 and CDR2: SGHDT and YYEEEE. In nucleotides, the CDR3 is TGTGCCAGCAGCTTACAGGGTCGTGGCTACACCTTC. Protein: CASSLQGRGYTF.

The rearrangement uses TRBV2 and TRBJ1-5, with TRBD1 as a possible D gene (6 bases). Trimming removed 5 bases from V and 3 bases from J, with 14 bases in between. The CDR3 spans 15 residues. Germline-derived CDR1 and CDR2 are SNHLY and FYNNEI. The CDR3 nucleotides are TGTGCCAGCAGTCCAAGGACAGCCTCCAATCAGCCCCAGCATTTT. It specifies CASSPRTASNQPQHF.

The V call is TRBV2, the J call TRBJ1-2; 7 positions match TRBD1. CDR1 and CDR2 from the germline V gene are SNHLY and FYNNEI. With 9 bases clipped from V and 3 bases from J, the junction kept 10 bases outside the gene matches. The CDR3 is 14 amino acids. CDR3 residues: CASEDGQEHYGYTF. The CDR3 nucleotides are TGTGCCAGTGAAGATGGACAGGAGCACTATGGCTACACCTTC. The complete variable domain, with remaining parts taken from reference TRBV2 and TRBJ1-2, reads EPEVTQTPSHQVTQMGQEVILRCVPISNHLYFYWYRQILGQKVEFLVSFYNNEISEKSEIFDDQFSVERPDGSNFTLKIRSTKLEDSAMYFCASEDGQEHYGYTFGSGTRLTVV.

The chain recombines TRBV5-5 with TRBJ1-2; TRBD1 agrees at 9 bases. J lost 3 bases, V lost 4 bases, and 7 bases had no gene match. Germline assignment: CDR1 SGHKS and CDR2 YYEKEE (reference sequence). This CDR3 comprises 15 residues. Here the CDR3 reads CASSTGTGTYYGYTF. CDR3 sequence (DNA): TGTGCCAGCAGCACCGGGACAGGGACCTACTATGGCTACACCTTC.